The 28 T cell receptor beta chains in this list originate from one sample, sequenced in a study of T cell responses to AZD1222 COVID-19 vaccine. Here immunoSEQ multiplex PCR was the method, and the copy in TCRdb shows in-frame clones only, minus some. The sample lists over 95,000 clones; 75% to 90% were seen once. The sequencing used peripheral blood, collected on day 0 of AZD1222 vaccination. These receptors were collected from an adult in good health.

This chain links TRBV2 with TRBJ1-5; D remains unclear. Germline CDR1 is SNHLY and CDR2 is FYNNEI. The CDR3 spans 13 residues. V was pared by 3 bases and J by 3 bases, with 6 bases between. The CDR3 sequence: CASSEGYNQPQHF. CDR3 nucleotides: TGTGCCAGCAGTGAGGGGTACAATCAGCCCCAGCATTTT.

The rearrangement joins TRBV18 to TRBJ2-7, with TRBD2 matching over 15 bases. Germline V gives CDR1 KGHSH, CDR2 LQKENI. V shed 3 bases and J 5 bases; nucleotides not matched to a gene: 11. The CDR3 runs 18 residues. The CDR3 region has the DNA TGTGCCAGCTCACCCACCCCGGGACTAGCGGGAGGTTCCCACGAGCAGTACTTC. This gives the protein CASSPTPGLAGGSHEQYF.

This chain uses TRBV19 with TRBJ2-7; TRBD2 is a possible D gene (5 bases). Trimming took 0 bases from V and 1 from J, leaving 10 bases between them. Germline CDR1 LNHDA, CDR2 SQIVND (reference sequence). There are 15 residues in the CDR3. As DNA, the CDR3 is TGTGCCAGTAGTATAGACTTCCCGGGGTCCTACGAGCAGTACTTC. Residues: CASSIDFPGSYEQYF.

The rearrangement uses TRBV5-1 and TRBJ2-7; D possibly corresponds to TRBD1 (6 bases). The germline gives CDR1 SGHRS, CDR2 YFSETQ. This CDR3 is built from 14 residues. V lost 2 bases and J 5 bases, leaving 14 bases between the germline ends. CDR3 in DNA: TGCGCCAGCAGCTTTGGGCAGGGGTCGGACGAGCAGTACTTC. It yields the protein CASSFGQGSDEQYF.

The chain uses TRBV28 and TRBJ1-1, with D perhaps TRBD1 (5 bases). The germline V gene encodes CDR1 MDHEN and CDR2 SYDVKM. The CDR3 length is 15 residues. V shed 2 bases and J shed 2 bases, with 12 bases lying between them. This CDR3 reads CASSLGGLGNTEAFF. CDR3 DNA: TGTGCCAGCAGTTTAGGGGGGTTGGGAAACACTGAAGCTTTCTTT.

The V and J genes are TRBV28 and TRBJ2-2; unclear D gene. This CDR3 comprises 14 residues. Germline V gene lookup returns CDR1 MDHEN and CDR2 SYDVKM. Between the trimmed V and J ends, which lost 7 bases and 2 bases, there was a span of 11 bases. The chain's CDR3 is CASIIRRNTGELFF. CDR3 bases: TGTGCCAGCATCATCCGCCGCAACACCGGGGAGCTGTTTTTT.

The rearrangement links TRBV4-1 to TRBJ1-2; TRBD1 matches 7 bases. CDR3 length: 16 residues. V shed 1 base, J shed 8 bases, and the junction held 13 bases outside the gene matches. Germline V gene sequence: CDR1 MGHRA, CDR2 YSYEKL. The CDR3 spells CASSQGSGPGGGGYTF. DNA for the CDR3: TGCGCCAGCAGCCAAGGCTCGGGCCCAGGGGGAGGAGGCTACACCTTC.

V is TRBV28 and J is TRBJ1-5, with 10 bases identical to TRBD1. J lost 4 bases, V lost 6 bases, and 6 bases had no gene match. This CDR3 spans 15 amino acids. Germline-derived CDR1 and CDR2 are MDHEN and SYDVKM. In nucleotides, the CDR3 is TGTGCCAGCAGACCCGGGACAGGGGCTAATCAGCCCCAGCATTTT. It yields the protein CASRPGTGANQPQHF.

The V gene is TRBV5-6, the J gene TRBJ2-3; D is unresolved. This CDR3 is 14 amino acids long. Trimming shortened V by 4 bases and J by 5 bases, and 14 bases separated the two germline ends. Germline CDR1 reads SGHDT; CDR2 reads YYEEEE. Here the CDR3 DNA reads TGTGCCAGCAGCCGGCGCGCTATACTAGATACGCAGTATTTT. Translating it yields CASSRRAILDTQYF. Combining the CDR3 with reference TRBV5-6 and TRBJ2-3 gives the whole variable domain DAGVTQSPTHLIKTRGQQVTLRCSPKSGHDTVSWYQQALGQGPQFIFQYYEEEERQRGNFPDRFSGHQFPNYSSELNVNALLLGDSALYLCASSRRAILDTQYFGPGTRLTVL.

The rearrangement uses TRBV11-2 and TRBJ2-1; 10 nucleotides align to TRBD2. Germline V gene data show CDR1 as SGHAT and CDR2 as FQNNGV. The CDR3 loop spans 14 amino acids. The junction had 3 bases not matched to a gene; V was cut back by 5 bases and J by 5 bases. CDR3 residues: CASSRTSGNNEQFF. CDR3 sequence (DNA): TGTGCCAGCAGCCGGACTAGCGGAAACAATGAGCAGTTCTTC. Full variable domain (rest looked up from reference TRBV11-2 and TRBJ2-1): EAGVAQSPRYKIIEKRQSVAFWCNPISGHATLYWYQQILGQGPKLLIQFQNNGVVDDSQLPKDRFSAERLKGVDSTLKIQPAKLEDSAVYLCASSRTSGNNEQFFGPGTRLTVL.

This clone has a handful of counts. This chain uses TRBV7-2 with TRBJ2-7; the match to TRBD2 covers 10 bases. The CDR3 contains 15 residues. V was pared by 3 bases and J by 4 bases, with 6 bases of the junction left unmatched. Germline V CDR1 and CDR2: SGHTA, FQGNSA. The CDR3 DNA sequence: TGTGCCAGCAGCTTCGGAGCGGGGGGGTTTTACGAGCAGTACTTC. Translation gives CASSFGAGGFYEQYF.

The gene calls are TRBV7-2 and TRBJ2-7, with TRBD1 as a possible D gene (9 bases). V shed 5 bases and J shed 4 bases, with 21 bases lying between them. CDR3 length equals 16 residues. CDR1 is SGHTA and CDR2 is FQGNSA in the germline V gene. CDR3: CASSLVTGGGRYEQYF. For the CDR3, the DNA is TGTGCCAGCAGCCTAGTTACAGGGGGCGGGAGGTACGAGCAGTACTTC.

The chain is built from TRBV12-3 or TRBV12-4 and TRBJ1-1, with D unresolved. The CDR3 length is 11 residues. Trimming removed 2 bases at V and 4 bases at J, with 2 bases between. The CDR3 here is CASSLSTEAFF. CDR3 sequence (DNA): TGTGCCAGCAGTTTAAGCACTGAAGCTTTCTTT.

The chain links TRBV28 to TRBJ1-1; TRBD1 is a possible D gene (5 bases). The CDR3 length is 14 residues. The germline gives CDR1 MDHEN, CDR2 SYDVKM. Between the trimmed V and J ends, which lost 7 bases and 3 bases, there was a span of 15 bases. The CDR3 DNA is TGTGCCAGCACCCTGGGAGGGACGGACACTGAAGCTTTCTTT. As protein: CASTLGGTDTEAFF.

The V call is TRBV2, the J call TRBJ1-6; possible D gene TRBD1, 5 bases. The CDR3 consists of 15 residues. V gave up 6 bases and J gave up 0 bases, with 9 bases separating them. Germline V gene sequence: CDR1 SNHLY, CDR2 FYNNEI. CDR3 in DNA: TGTGCCAGCAGGGGGGAGAGCTCCTATAATTCACCCCTCCACTTT. It yields the protein CASRGESSYNSPLHF. The variable domain in full, with the rest retrieved from reference TRBV2 and TRBJ1-6, is EPEVTQTPSHQVTQMGQEVILRCVPISNHLYFYWYRQILGQKVEFLVSFYNNEISEKSEIFDDQFSVERPDGSNFTLKIRSTKLEDSAMYFCASRGESSYNSPLHFGNGTRLTVT.

The rearrangement links TRBV2 to TRBJ2-5; D is possibly TRBD2 (6 bases). Germline CDR1 and CDR2: SNHLY and FYNNEI. The CDR3 consists of 13 residues. V gave up 4 bases and J gave up 5 bases, with 11 bases separating them. The CDR3 is CASSGTGGETQYF. CDR3 sequence (DNA): TGTGCCAGCAGTGGAACCGGGGGTGAGACCCAGTACTTC.

Details on this clone: Other nucleotide sequences from this sample produce the same CDR3. The chain joins TRBV5-6 to TRBJ2-7, with a weak D call TRBD1 (5 bases). Germline V lookup: CDR1 SGHDT, CDR2 YYEEEE. The CDR3 totals 12 residues. Trimming removed 4 bases at V and 5 bases at J, with 10 bases between. CDR3 DNA sequence: TGTGCCAGCAGCCAGGTAGGGGACGAGCAGTACTTC. This encodes CASSQVGDEQYF.

The chain is built from TRBV5-1 and TRBJ2-1, with D possibly TRBD1 on 5 matching bases. The CDR3 has 14 amino acids. V dropped 5 bases and J dropped 5 bases, with 14 bases sitting between them. Germline V lookup: CDR1 SGHRS, CDR2 YFSETQ. The CDR3 protein is CASSGLTADNEQFF. The CDR3 DNA sequence: TGCGCCAGCAGTGGCCTGACAGCCGACAATGAGCAGTTCTTC.

The V and J genes are TRBV27 and TRBJ1-4, with D perhaps TRBD1 (6 bases). The CDR3 has 14 residues. Trimming shortened V by 3 bases and J by 6 bases, and 11 bases separated the two germline ends. Germline V gene sequence: CDR1 MNHEY, CDR2 SMNVEV (reference sequence). The CDR3 sequence: CASSFRPGDEKLFF. The CDR3 nucleotides are TGTGCCAGCAGTTTTCGGCCAGGGGATGAAAAACTGTTTTTT. The variable domain in full, with the rest retrieved from reference TRBV27 and TRBJ1-4, is EAQVTQNPRYLITVTGKKLTVTCSQNMNHEYMSWYRQDPGLGLRQIYYSMNVEVTDKGDVPEGYKVSRKEKRNFPLILESPSPNQTSLYFCASSFRPGDEKLFFGSGTQLSVL.

J is TRBJ1-1 and V is TRBV19; unclear D gene. Germline V gene sequence: CDR1 LNHDA, CDR2 SQIVND (reference sequence). Trimming took off 1 base at V and 1 base at J, with 1 base between the two ends. This CDR3 has 12 residues. In DNA, the CDR3 is TGTGCCAGTAGTATAGGGAACACTGAAGCTTTCTTT. Protein sequence: CASSIGNTEAFF.

This clone was observed a handful of times. The gene calls are TRBV24-1 and TRBJ1-2; D call uncertain. The CDR3 has 13 amino acids. Per germline, CDR1 KGHDR and CDR2 SFDVKD. The ends were cut back, 4 bases at V and 2 bases at J, with 7 bases in the middle. CDR3 residues: CATSDGRNYGYTF. The CDR3 coding sequence is TGTGCCACCAGTGACGGACGGAACTATGGCTACACCTTC.

V and J are TRBV4-2 and TRBJ1-2, with 9 bases matching TRBD1. Germline values: CDR1 LGHNA, CDR2 YNFKEQ. V gave up 1 base and J gave up 5 bases; unmatched junction bases: 8. This CDR3 is 16 amino acids long. The CDR3 sequence is CASSQVGTGMEYGYTF. DNA of the CDR3: TGTGCCAGCAGCCAAGTTGGGACAGGGATGGAATATGGCTACACCTTC.

The gene calls are TRBV2 and TRBJ1-4; D might be TRBD1 (5 bases). The V gene's germline CDR1 is SNHLY and CDR2 FYNNEI. V lost 8 bases and J 0 bases, leaving 13 bases between the germline ends. This CDR3 is built from 15 residues. The CDR3 nucleotides read TGTGCCAGCTCCCTTGGGGGTGCAACTAATGAAAAACTGTTTTTT. Residues: CASSLGGATNEKLFF.

This sequence joins TRBV2 and TRBJ1-2, with 8 bases identical to TRBD1. Unmatched junction bases numbered 5, after V lost 6 bases and J lost 5 bases. The CDR3 totals 13 residues. Per germline, CDR1 SNHLY and CDR2 FYNNEI. CDR3 coding DNA: TGTGCCAGCAGCGCAGGGGGCGCGTATGGCTACACCTTC. Translated, it gives CASSAGGAYGYTF. The full variable domain, in which reference TRBV2 and TRBJ1-2 provide the parts outside the CDR3, is EPEVTQTPSHQVTQMGQEVILRCVPISNHLYFYWYRQILGQKVEFLVSFYNNEISEKSEIFDDQFSVERPDGSNFTLKIRSTKLEDSAMYFCASSAGGAYGYTFGSGTRLTVV.

V and J are TRBV19 and TRBJ1-2; the match to TRBD1 covers 7 bases. Trimming took 4 bases from V and 6 from J; bases not matched to a gene: 8. This CDR3 spans 14 amino acids. The germline gives CDR1 LNHDA, CDR2 SQIVND (reference sequence). This CDR3 reads CASSTPGGSNGYTF. The DNA of the CDR3 is TGTGCCAGTAGTACCCCAGGGGGAAGCAATGGCTACACCTTC.

The rearrangement joins TRBV2 to TRBJ1-1; D not certain. CDR3 length: 14 amino acids. CDR1 and CDR2 from the germline V gene are SNHLY and FYNNEI. V was shortened by 8 bases and J by 0 bases, with 13 bases between the two germline ends. The CDR3 sequence is CASSKFQLNTEAFF. The CDR3 DNA is TGTGCCAGCTCTAAATTCCAACTGAACACTGAAGCTTTCTTT.

This clone was recorded once. This chain connects TRBV5-4 to TRBJ1-4; no firm D call. V lost 2 bases and J lost 5, with 10 bases in between. This CDR3 has 14 residues. Germline CDR1 reads SGHNT; CDR2 reads YYREEE (reference sequence). The CDR3 DNA follows: TGTGCCAGCAGCTTTGGGTCAGCGAATGAAAAACTGTTTTTT. Translated, it gives CASSFGSANEKLFF.

In this sample, this clone turned up once. The rearrangement uses TRBV6-1 and TRBJ2-2; D not certain. Germline values: CDR1 MNHNS, CDR2 SASEGT. V was shortened by 1 base and J by 6 bases, with 6 bases between the two germline ends. The CDR3 runs to 13 residues. This CDR3 is CASSEVRAGELFF. CDR3 DNA: TGTGCCAGCAGTGAAGTTAGAGCCGGGGAGCTGTTTTTT.